The 15 T cell receptor beta chains below come from one sample, sequenced in a study of blood T cell repertoires in COVID-19. Some clones are missing from TCRdb's copy, which holds only in-frame ones; the method was immunoSEQ multiplex PCR. This table has some 170,000 clones, around four fifths appearing once. The source material was peripheral blood. These receptor sequences come from a man between 65 and 80 years old with acute or convalescent COVID-19.

This clone was seen once. This chain uses TRBV6-5 with TRBJ2-7; maybe TRBD1 (7 bases). The ends were cut back, 5 bases at V and 2 bases at J, with 13 bases in the middle. The germline V gene has CDR1 MNHEY and CDR2 SVGAGI. CDR3 length: 14 residues. CDR3 residues: CASSNTGEAYEQYF. For the CDR3, the DNA is TGTGCCAGCAGTAACACAGGGGAGGCCTACGAGCAGTACTTC.

The chain joins TRBV5-4 to TRBJ2-1; 9 nucleotides align to TRBD1. Germline assignment: CDR1 SGHNT and CDR2 YYREEE (reference sequence). The J segment lost 5 bases and the V segment lost 5 bases, leaving 8 bases of the junction unmatched. The CDR3 is made up of 15 amino acids. The CDR3 region has the DNA TGTGCCAGCAGTTCCGGGACAGGGCGTAACAATGAGCAGTTCTTC. It specifies CASSSGTGRNNEQFF.

V usage is TRBV2 and J usage is TRBJ1-5, with 7 positions matching TRBD1. This CDR3 has 14 amino acids. Germline V gene lookup returns CDR1 SNHLY and CDR2 FYNNEI. V shed 4 bases and J 2 bases; nucleotides not matched to a gene: 2. The CDR3, as DNA: TGTGCCAGCAGTGGAGGACAGGGCAATCAGCCCCAGCATTTT. Translating gives CASSGGQGNQPQHF.

The V call is TRBV2, the J call TRBJ1-1, with a tentative D call TRBD1 (5 bases). With 6 bases removed from V and 1 base from J, the gap between germline ends came to 9 bases. CDR3 size: 13 residues. Looked up from germline, CDR1 is SNHLY and CDR2 is FYNNEI. The CDR3 DNA is TGTGCCAGCAGAGCTCAGGGGAACACTGAAGCTTTCTTT. Protein sequence: CASRAQGNTEAFF.

This rearrangement joins TRBV7-2 to TRBJ2-2, with D possibly matching TRBD2 (5 bases). From germline, CDR1 is SGHTA and CDR2 FQGNSA. V was clipped by 2 bases and J by 7 bases, with 14 bases between them. The CDR3 contains 15 residues. The CDR3 DNA is TGTGCCAGCAGCTTAAATGGGGTTGCGGGCGGGGAGCTGTTTTTT. Its translation: CASSLNGVAGGELFF.

The chain recombines TRBV19 with TRBJ1-5, with a tentative D call TRBD1 (5 bases). CDR1 is LNHDA and CDR2 is SQIVND in the germline V gene (reference sequence). V shed 7 bases and J shed 3 bases, with 10 bases lying between them. This CDR3 region has 13 residues. The CDR3 loop is CASTATVNQPQHF. In nucleotides, the CDR3 is TGTGCCAGTACCGCGACAGTCAATCAGCCCCAGCATTTT.

There are a few counts of this clone. CDR3 nucleotides: TGTGCCAGCAGCCGGACAGGGAACACTGAAGCTTTCTTT. Encoded protein: CASSRTGNTEAFF. V gene TRBV3-1 (or the pseudogene TRBV3-2) combines with J gene TRBJ1-1; 7 nucleotides align to TRBD1. Trimming removed 4 bases from V and 1 base from J; junction bases left unmatched: 0. CDR1 and CDR2 from the germline V gene are LGHDT and YNNKEL (reference sequence). There are 13 residues in the CDR3.

This clone was counted a few times. This chain uses TRBV6-5 with TRBJ1-1; maybe TRBD1 (6 bases). Trimming removed 6 bases at V and 3 bases at J, with 14 bases between. The CDR3 runs to 14 residues. Looked up from germline, CDR1 is MNHEY and CDR2 is SVGAGI. The CDR3 DNA sequence: TGTGCCAGCAGGCTACAGGGCGATGACACTGAAGCTTTCTTT. Translation: CASRLQGDDTEAFF.

This clone was picked up a small number of times. The V gene is TRBV6-5, the J gene TRBJ2-3; 12 bases align to TRBD2. The CDR3 covers 15 residues. Trimming removed 6 bases from V and 6 bases from J; junction bases left unmatched: 7. Germline assignment: CDR1 MNHEY and CDR2 SVGAGI. In DNA form, the CDR3 reads TGTGCCAGCAGAGCTAGCGGGGGGGCGTGGGATACGCAGTATTTT. This codes for CASRASGGAWDTQYF.

The CDR3 DNA reads TGTGCCAGCAGCTCCCAACCGGACAGGGAAACTGAAGCTTTCTTT. Amino acid sequence: CASSSQPDRETEAFF. V is TRBV7-6 and J is TRBJ1-1, with 8 bases fitting TRBD1. This CDR3 has 15 residues. Germline-derived CDR1 and CDR2 are SGHVS and FNYEAQ. V lost 4 bases, J lost 5 bases, and 9 bases stayed unmatched. The complete variable domain, with remaining parts taken from reference TRBV7-6 and TRBJ1-1, reads GAGVSQSPRYKVTKRGQDVALRCDPISGHVSLYWYRQALGQGPEFLTYFNYEAQQDKSGLPNDRFSAERPEGSISTLTIQRTEQRDSAMYRCASSSQPDRETEAFFGQGTRLTVV.

The chain recombines TRBV11-3 with TRBJ1-1, with D perhaps TRBD1 (5 bases). Looked up from germline, CDR1 is SGHNT and CDR2 is YENEEA. The V gene lost 0 bases and the J gene lost 3 bases, with 14 bases spanning the gap. CDR3 length equals 16 residues. This chain's CDR3 is CASSLDQGTGDTEAFF. In DNA, the CDR3 is TGTGCCAGCAGCTTAGATCAGGGAACGGGGGACACTGAAGCTTTCTTT.

The DNA for the CDR3 is TGTGCCAGCAGCGTAGGACAGGGGACCTATGGCTACACCTTC. This encodes CASSVGQGTYGYTF. V is TRBV5-6 and J is TRBJ1-2; 9 positions agree with TRBD1. Germline V lookup: CDR1 SGHDT, CDR2 YYEEEE. The CDR3 runs to 14 residues. Trimming cost V 4 bases and J 4 bases; bases outside gene matches: 5.

The chain uses TRBV2 and TRBJ1-2, with D perhaps matching TRBD1 (5 bases). The germline V gene encodes CDR1 SNHLY and CDR2 FYNNEI. Deletions cut 8 bases from V and 8 bases from J, with 27 bases between. CDR3 length: 16 residues. CDR3 in DNA: TGTGCCAGCCATCTGGGGGTCGGGGTCGCCCGGGAGGGCTACACCTTC. Translation: CASHLGVGVAREGYTF. The whole variable domain, remainder taken from reference TRBV2 and TRBJ1-2, is EPEVTQTPSHQVTQMGQEVILRCVPISNHLYFYWYRQILGQKVEFLVSFYNNEISEKSEIFDDQFSVERPDGSNFTLKIRSTKLEDSAMYFCASHLGVGVAREGYTFGSGTRLTVV.

This clone was detected a few times. The rearrangement uses TRBV7-6 and TRBJ2-7, with a possible D match to TRBD2 (6 bases). V was trimmed by 0 bases and J by 3 bases, leaving 9 bases between them. Looked up from germline, CDR1 is SGHVS and CDR2 is FNYEAQ. This CDR3 region has 14 residues. In nucleotides, the CDR3 is TGTGCCAGCAGCTTAGCGGCGCGGGGCTACGAGCAGTACTTC. Protein: CASSLAARGYEQYF. Full variable domain (missing parts from reference TRBV7-6 and TRBJ2-7): GAGVSQSPRYKVTKRGQDVALRCDPISGHVSLYWYRQALGQGPEFLTYFNYEAQQDKSGLPNDRFSAERPEGSISTLTIQRTEQRDSAMYRCASSLAARGYEQYFGPGTRLTVT.

The chain recombines TRBV11-2 with TRBJ2-7; a possible D gene is TRBD2 (7 bases). CDR1 and CDR2 from the germline V gene are SGHAT and FQNNGV. The germline V and J ends were trimmed by 3 bases and 2 bases, with 14 bases remaining between them. The CDR3 sequence is 15 residues long. The CDR3 coding sequence is TGTGCCAGCAGCTTCCAAACGGGGGGCCCCTACGAGCAGTACTTC. Residues: CASSFQTGGPYEQYF.